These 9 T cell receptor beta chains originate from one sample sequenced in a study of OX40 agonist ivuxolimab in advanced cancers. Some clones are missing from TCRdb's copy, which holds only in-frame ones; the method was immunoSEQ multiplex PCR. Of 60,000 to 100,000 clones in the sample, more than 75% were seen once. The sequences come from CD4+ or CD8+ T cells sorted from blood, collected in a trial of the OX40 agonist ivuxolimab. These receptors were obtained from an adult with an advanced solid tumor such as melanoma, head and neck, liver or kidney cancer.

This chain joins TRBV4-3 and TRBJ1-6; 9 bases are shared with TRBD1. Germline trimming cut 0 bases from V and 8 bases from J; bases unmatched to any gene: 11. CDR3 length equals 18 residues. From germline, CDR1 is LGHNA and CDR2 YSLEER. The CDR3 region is CASSQDPPKQGADSPLHF. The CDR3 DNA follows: TGCGCCAGCAGCCAAGATCCCCCCAAACAGGGGGCTGATTCACCCCTCCACTTT.

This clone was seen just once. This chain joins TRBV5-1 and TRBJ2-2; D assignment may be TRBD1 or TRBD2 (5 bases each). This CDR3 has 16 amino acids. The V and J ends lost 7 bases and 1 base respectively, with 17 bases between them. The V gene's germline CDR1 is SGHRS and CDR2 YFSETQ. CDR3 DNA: TGCGCCAGCTCCGGGATAGGGGCGCGGAACACCGGGGAGCTGTTTTTT. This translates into CASSGIGARNTGELFF.

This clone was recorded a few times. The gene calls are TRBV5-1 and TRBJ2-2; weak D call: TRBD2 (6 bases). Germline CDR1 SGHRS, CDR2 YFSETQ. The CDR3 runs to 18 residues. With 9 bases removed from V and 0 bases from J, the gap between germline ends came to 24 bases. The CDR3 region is CAIPRDSTVSSNTGELFF. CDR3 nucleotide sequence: TGCGCCATCCCTCGGGACTCCACTGTGAGTTCGAACACCGGGGAGCTGTTTTTT. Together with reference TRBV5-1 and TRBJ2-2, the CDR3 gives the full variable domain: KAGVTQTPRYLIKTRGQQVTLSCSPISGHRSVSWYQQTPGQGLQFLFEYFSETQRNKGNFPGRFSGRQFSNSRSEMNVSTLELGDSALYLCAIPRDSTVSSNTGELFFGEGSRLTVL.

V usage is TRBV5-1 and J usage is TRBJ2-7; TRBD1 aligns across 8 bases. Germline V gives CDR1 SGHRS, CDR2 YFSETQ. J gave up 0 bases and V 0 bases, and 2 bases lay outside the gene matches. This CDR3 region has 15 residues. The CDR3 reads CASSLGTGTSYEQYF. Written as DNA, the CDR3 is TGCGCCAGCAGCTTGGGGACAGGGACCTCCTACGAGCAGTACTTC. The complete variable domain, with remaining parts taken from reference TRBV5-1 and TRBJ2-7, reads KAGVTQTPRYLIKTRGQQVTLSCSPISGHRSVSWYQQTPGQGLQFLFEYFSETQRNKGNFPGRFSGRQFSNSRSEMNVSTLELGDSALYLCASSLGTGTSYEQYFGPGTRLTVT.

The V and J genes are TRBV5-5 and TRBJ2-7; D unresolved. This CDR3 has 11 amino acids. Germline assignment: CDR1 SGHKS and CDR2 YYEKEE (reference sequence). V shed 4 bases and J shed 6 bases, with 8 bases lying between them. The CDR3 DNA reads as TGTGCCAGCAGCCTGGCTTTCGAGCAGTACTTC. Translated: CASSLAFEQYF.

The CDR3 reads CASSMGPGRDNQPQHF. Written as DNA, the CDR3 is TGTGCCAGTAGTATGGGCCCGGGCCGCGACAATCAGCCCCAGCATTTT. This chain joins TRBV19 and TRBJ1-5; D call uncertain. The germline CDR1 and CDR2 sequences are LNHDA and SQIVND (reference sequence). This CDR3 region has 16 residues. Trimming took off 3 bases at V and 3 bases at J, with 15 bases between the two ends.

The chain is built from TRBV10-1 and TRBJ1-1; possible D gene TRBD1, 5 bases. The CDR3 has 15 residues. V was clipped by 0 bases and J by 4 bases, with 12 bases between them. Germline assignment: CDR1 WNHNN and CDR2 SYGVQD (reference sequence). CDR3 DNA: TGCGCCAGCAGTGAGTCGAGAGACGGGGGCACTGAAGCTTTCTTT. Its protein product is CASSESRDGGTEAFF.

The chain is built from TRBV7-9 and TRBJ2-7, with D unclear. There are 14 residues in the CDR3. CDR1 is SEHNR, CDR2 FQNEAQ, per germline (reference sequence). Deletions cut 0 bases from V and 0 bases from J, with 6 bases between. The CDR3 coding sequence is TGTGCCAGCAGCTTAGCGCGGCGCTCCTACGAGCAGTACTTC. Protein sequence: CASSLARRSYEQYF. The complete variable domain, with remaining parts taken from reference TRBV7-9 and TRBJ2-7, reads DTGVSQNPRHKITKRGQNVTFRCDPISEHNRLYWYRQTLGQGPEFLTYFQNEAQLEKSRLLSDRFSAERPKGSFSTLEIQRTEQGDSAMYLCASSLARRSYEQYFGPGTRLTVT.

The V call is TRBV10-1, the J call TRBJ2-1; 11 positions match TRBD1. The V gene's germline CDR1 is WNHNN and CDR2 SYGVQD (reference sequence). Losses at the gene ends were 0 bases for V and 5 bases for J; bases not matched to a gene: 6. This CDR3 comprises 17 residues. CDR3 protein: CASSESIGTGGNNEQFF. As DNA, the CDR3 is TGCGCCAGCAGTGAGTCGATTGGGACAGGGGGGAACAATGAGCAGTTCTTC.